The entry below describes one TCR beta chain. Its antigen is unknown. This table comes from immunoSEQ multiplex PCR, and its TCRdb copy is limited to in-frame clones, with some not included. This sample has approximately 940,000 clones, with 76% found just once. The data belong to a study of shared clonotypes between healthy human individuals. Study-wide results and caveats: Among the subsets, naive ones generally showed larger estimated richness than memory ones. It was observed that roughly 5.1% of naive CD4 clonotypes were shared across several donors.

This CDR3 comprises 13 residues. Looked up from germline, CDR1 is MNHNS and CDR2 is SASEGT. The origin of this receptor is a man aged 18 to 30 in good health. Specimen: memory CD4+ T cells sorted from blood. The subset was: CD45RA-negative fraction. The J gene is TRBJ2-5, the V gene TRBV6-1; D unresolved. The CDR3 region has the DNA TGTTCTTCAGCAATCCCCTCCCCCGAGACCCAGTACTTC. This encodes CSSAIPSPETQYF.